These 4 T cell receptor beta chains were sequenced from one sample in a study of T cells after yellow fever vaccination. Using its own MiXCR run on the 5' RACE reads, TCRdb lists one record per CDR3 protein. The profile covers about 120,000 distinct CDR3 sequences, with around 7.2% appearing a single time and 2.7% taken by the ten largest. The material was CD4+ T cells sorted from PBMCs, obtained around 45 days after the first yellow fever vaccination. The origin of the receptors is a man younger than 35 who received the YFV17D yellow fever vaccine.

The sample holds many counts of this clonotype. The rearrangement uses TRBV24-1 and TRBJ2-1; 11 bases map to TRBD2. V shed 6 bases, J shed 7 bases, and the junction held 1 base outside the gene matches. Germline CDR1 is KGHDR and CDR2 is SFDVKD. The CDR3 sequence is 13 residues long. CDR3 region: CATSLAGGNEQFF. The CDR3, as DNA: TGTGCCACCAGTCTAGCGGGGGGTAATGAGCAGTTCTTC.

The sample holds many counts of this clonotype. The chain links TRBV5-1 to TRBJ2-5, with D perhaps matching TRBD1 (6 bases). Deletions cut 2 bases from V and 0 bases from J, with 11 bases between. The length of the CDR3 is 15 residues. Germline V gives CDR1 SGHRS, CDR2 YFSETQ. CDR3 sequence (DNA): TGCGCCAGCAGCTTCACCGGGACAAACCAAGAGACCCAGTACTTC. The encoded protein is CASSFTGTNQETQYF.

This clonotype was counted at least ten times. The genes are TRBV7-9 and TRBJ1-2; D is perhaps TRBD1 (6 bases). The CDR3 extends over 15 amino acids. The germline V and J ends were trimmed by 2 bases and 8 bases, with 18 bases remaining between them. Per the germline V gene, CDR1 is SEHNR and CDR2 is FQNEAQ (reference sequence). The CDR3 DNA sequence: TGTGCCAGCAGCTTATGGGGACGGGGGCAGGAAGGCTACACCTTC. It specifies CASSLWGRGQEGYTF.

This clonotype occurred many times. The J gene is TRBJ2-5, the V gene TRBV7-2, with D hard to call. The CDR3 has 15 amino acids. V was cut by 4 bases and J by 5 bases, with 17 bases left in between. Germline assignment: CDR1 SGHTA and CDR2 FQGNSA. CDR3 protein: CASSSIPWGGETQYF. The DNA for the CDR3 is TGTGCCAGCAGCTCGATCCCGTGGGGTGGGGAGACCCAGTACTTC. Together with reference TRBV7-2 and TRBJ2-5, the CDR3 gives the full variable domain: GAGVSQSPSNKVTEKGKDVELRCDPISGHTALYWYRQSLGQGLEFLIYFQGNSAPDKSGLPSDRFSAERTGGSVSTLTIQRTQQEDSAVYLCASSSIPWGGETQYFGPGTRLLVL.